This entry concerns a single T cell receptor beta chain. Source study methods: Amplification with reference gene primers provided the estimates of nucleated cell counts. Some clones are missing from TCRdb's copy, which holds only in-frame ones; the method was immunoSEQ multiplex PCR. V and J calls and clone size follow that table, whereas D and trimming were derived from the DNA. The repertoire holds around 250,000 clones, with about four fifths as singletons. The data were taken from a study of blood T cell repertoires in COVID-19. For the study at large: Spain, Italy and the United States supplied samples that represented acute and convalescent COVID-19. From T cells, B-cell-depleted T cells, or PBMCs came the material, which was cDNA or gDNA.

This CDR3 is built from 14 residues. Germline V gene sequence: CDR1 LGHDT, CDR2 YNNKEL (reference sequence). V lost 4 bases, J lost 6 bases, and 15 bases lay in between. The V and J genes are TRBV3-1 (or the pseudogene TRBV3-2) and TRBJ1-1, with D unresolved. The sequence was collected from a man between 45 and 60 years old with active or convalescent COVID-19. Sequenced: peripheral blood. The chain's CDR3 is CASSRGREVAEAFF. The CDR3, as DNA: TGTGCCAGCAGCCGAGGGAGGGAAGTGGCTGAAGCTTTCTTT.